This record concerns one T cell receptor beta chain sequence. The ends lost 4 bases at V and 9 bases at J; junction bases unmatched: 8. CDR1 and CDR2 (germline): LGHDT, YNNKEL (reference sequence). The CDR3 consists of 15 residues. This record belongs to a study of blood T cell repertoires in COVID-19. Libraries were prepared by immunoSEQ multiplex PCR; TCRdb keeps only in-frame clonotypes and omits some of them. The data show about 260,000 clones, with about 87% seen just once and roughly 3% held by the top ten. V gene TRBV3-1 (or the pseudogene TRBV3-2) combines with J gene TRBJ1-6, with 8 bases fitting TRBD1. The sample comprised PBMCs or T cells enriched from blood (not recorded which). The source of this sequence is a woman between 35 and 50 years old who had been exposed to COVID-19. CDR3 nucleotides: TGTGCCAGCAGCCCCCAAACAGGGGGTTTTTCACCCCTCCACTTT. This translates into CASSPQTGGFSPLHF.